Presented here are 3 T cell receptor beta chains from one specimen sequenced in a study of CD8 T cells in ankylosing spondylitis. Findings and caveats of the study: A motif of 8 or 9 highly homologous TCR beta variants was seen as apparently characteristic of ankylosing spondylitis blood.

Which antigens these TCRs recognize remains unknown. TCRdb redid the calling of the 5' RACE reads with MiXCR, one entry per CDR3 protein. The table lists around 450,000 distinct CDR3 sequences, roughly 26% of them singletons. The sample consisted of blood, either unsorted or a sorted T cell fraction (not recorded which). The receptors were sampled from a male donor with ankylosing spondylitis.

Only a few counts were recorded for this clonotype. The J gene is TRBJ1-1, the V gene TRBV6-1; no firm D call. Trimming pared 8 bases from V and 6 bases from J, leaving 10 bases between. Germline V gene lookup returns CDR1 MNHNS and CDR2 SASEGT. The CDR3 length is 11 residues. CDR3 protein: CASGVFAEAFF. Written as DNA, the CDR3 is TGTGCCAGCGGGGTCTTTGCTGAAGCTTTCTTT.

V is TRBV24-1 and J is TRBJ2-7; D is uncertain. The ends were cut back, 3 bases at V and 6 bases at J, with 11 bases in the middle. This CDR3 has 13 amino acids. From germline, CDR1 is KGHDR and CDR2 SFDVKD. The CDR3 here is CATSDEGSREQYF. The CDR3 nucleotides are TGTGCCACCAGTGATGAAGGGTCGCGCGAGCAGTACTTC.

The J gene is TRBJ2-3, the V gene TRBV2; D perhaps matches TRBD1 (6 bases). Germline CDR1 reads SNHLY; CDR2 reads FYNNEI. Trimming removed 11 bases at V and 0 bases at J, with 15 bases between. This CDR3 has 14 amino acids. The CDR3 region has the DNA TGTGCCGGAGGACTGGGGGCTAGCACAGATACGCAGTATTTT. As protein: CAGGLGASTDTQYF.